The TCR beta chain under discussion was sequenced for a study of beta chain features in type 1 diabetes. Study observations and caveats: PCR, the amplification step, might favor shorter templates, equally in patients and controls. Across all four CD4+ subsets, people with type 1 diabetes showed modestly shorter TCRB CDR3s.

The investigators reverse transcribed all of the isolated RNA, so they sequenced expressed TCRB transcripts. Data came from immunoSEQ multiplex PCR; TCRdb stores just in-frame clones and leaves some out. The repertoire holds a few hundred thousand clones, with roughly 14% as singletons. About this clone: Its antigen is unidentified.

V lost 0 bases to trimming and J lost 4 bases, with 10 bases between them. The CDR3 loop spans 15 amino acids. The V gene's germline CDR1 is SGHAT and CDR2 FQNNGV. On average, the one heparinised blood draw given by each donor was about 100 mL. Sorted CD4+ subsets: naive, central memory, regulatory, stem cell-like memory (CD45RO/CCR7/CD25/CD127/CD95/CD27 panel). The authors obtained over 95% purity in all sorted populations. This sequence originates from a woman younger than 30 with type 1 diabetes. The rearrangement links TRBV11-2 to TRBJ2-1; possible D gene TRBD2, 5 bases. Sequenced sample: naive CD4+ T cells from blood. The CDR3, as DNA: TGTGCCAGCAGCTTAGATGGGAGCGTATACAATGAGCAGTTCTTC. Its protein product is CASSLDGSVYNEQFF.